A selection of T cell receptor beta chains follows, all from one sample in a study of siplizumab effects on memory and regulatory T cells. Generated by immunoSEQ multiplex PCR, the TCRdb table keeps only in-frame clones and is missing some. This table has tens of thousands of clones, approximately 93% appearing once. Sequenced input: CD8+ T cells sorted from blood. The receptors stem from a human donor in good health. The CDR3 runs from the conserved cysteine through the conserved F or W. The order of the fields is V gene, CDR3 protein.

TRBV5-6,CASSLGGSYNEQFF
TRBV7-9,CASSATSGPSTDTQYF
TRBV6-5,CASSYSTGFSYNEQFF
TRBV6-5,CASSLQGLTEAFF
TRBV9,CASSVGGSTTNEKLFF
TRBV30,CAWSVRGWDGKDTEAFF
TRBV4-1,CASSQGYGRSSGNTIYF
TRBV13,CASSSDRGNYGYTF
TRBV6-1,CASSGQGGDLNEKLFF
TRBV2,CASSKSSWVETQYF
TRBV6-5,CASTLGVGDTEAFF
TRBV7-1,CASSSITEDYGYTF
TRBV11-2,CASSGPLNGYTF
TRBV9,CASSPGGTPDANYGYTF
TRBV5-6,CASSLRGDSYEQYF
TRBV15,CATSRDPSGSDIQYF
TRBV27,CASSFGGRTEAFF
TRBV5-8,CASSQGTGGFSSGKNIQYF
TRBV7-9,CASRGLGGNFDTDTQYF
TRBV27,CASSLAKNTEAFF
TRBV5-1,CASRKPEGWETQYF
TRBV11-1,CASSLVLGSEQYF